A selection of T cell receptor beta chains follows, all from one sample in a study of blood T cell repertoires in COVID-19. Sequencing was performed with immunoSEQ multiplex PCR; in TCRdb, only in-frame clones are kept and a portion is missing. The data contain 120,000 or so clones, roughly four fifths of them singletons. Sequencing input: peripheral blood. The receptor set was obtained from a man aged 25-40 years with COVID-19, enrolled during active disease. The CDR3 runs from the conserved cysteine through the conserved F or W. The order of the fields is CDR3 length, clone size, V gene, J gene, D gene, CDR3 protein, CDR3 DNA. The D gene is left open where the match is weak. Expanded clones are given a class, and other clones once, few, many or no size at all.

len: 15
abundance: -
v_gene: TRBV5-4
j_gene: TRBJ1-4
d_gene: TRBD1
CDR3aa: CASSLTGAKNEKLFF
CDR3nt: TGTGCCAGCAGCTTGACAGGGGCCAAGAATGAAAAACTGTTTTTT

len: 13
abundance: -
v_gene: TRBV9
j_gene: TRBJ1-2
d_gene: -
CDR3aa: CASSLTAGEGYTF
CDR3nt: TGTGCCAGCAGCCTTACGGCGGGGGAAGGCTACACCTTC

len: 14
abundance: -
v_gene: TRBV14
j_gene: TRBJ1-3
d_gene: -
CDR3aa: CASSQDISGNTIYF
CDR3nt: TGTGCCAGCAGCCAAGACATCTCTGGAAACACCATATATTTT

len: 14
abundance: -
v_gene: TRBV9
j_gene: TRBJ2-1
d_gene: -
CDR3aa: CASSALGSYNEQFF
CDR3nt: TGTGCCAGCAGCGCACTAGGATCCTACAATGAGCAGTTCTTC

len: 16
abundance: few
v_gene: TRBV4-1
j_gene: TRBJ2-5
d_gene: TRBD2
CDR3aa: CASSPLLAGGGETQYF
CDR3nt: TGCGCCAGCAGCCCGCTACTAGCGGGGGGAGGAGAGACCCAGTACTTC

len: 13
abundance: -
v_gene: TRBV28
j_gene: TRBJ1-4
d_gene: -
CDR3aa: CASNGGANEKLFF
CDR3nt: TGTGCCAGCAATGGGGGCGCGAATGAAAAACTGTTTTTT

len: 12
abundance: few
v_gene: TRBV5-5
j_gene: TRBJ2-7
d_gene: -
CDR3aa: CASSLFPYEQYF
CDR3nt: TGTGCCAGCAGCTTGTTCCCGTACGAGCAGTACTTC

len: 14
abundance: few
v_gene: TRBV9
j_gene: TRBJ2-7
d_gene: TRBD1
CDR3aa: CASRQTGNLGEQYF
CDR3nt: TGTGCCAGCAGGCAGACAGGGAACTTGGGCGAGCAGTACTTC

len: 13
abundance: -
v_gene: TRBV9
j_gene: TRBJ2-3
d_gene: -
CDR3aa: CASNQGLGDTQYF
CDR3nt: TGTGCCAGCAATCAGGGGCTCGGCGATACGCAGTATTTT

len: 15
abundance: -
v_gene: TRBV5-3
j_gene: TRBJ1-4
d_gene: -
CDR3aa: CARSEKDTLNEKLFF
CDR3nt: TGTGCCAGAAGCGAAAAGGACACCCTTAATGAAAAACTGTTTTTT

len: 16
abundance: -
v_gene: TRBV5-1
j_gene: TRBJ2-1
d_gene: TRBD2
CDR3aa: CASSVWGLAGVHEQFF
CDR3nt: TGCGCCAGCAGCGTGTGGGGACTAGCGGGAGTTCATGAGCAGTTCTTC

len: 15
abundance: -
v_gene: TRBV11-2
j_gene: TRBJ1-2
d_gene: TRBD1
CDR3aa: CASSAFTGEDYGYTF
CDR3nt: TGTGCCAGCAGCGCTTTTACAGGGGAGGACTATGGCTACACCTTC

len: 15
abundance: once
v_gene: TRBV5-1
j_gene: TRBJ2-1
d_gene: TRBD2
CDR3aa: CASSLVVAGGPEQFF
CDR3nt: TGCGCCAGCAGCTTGGTCGTAGCGGGAGGTCCTGAGCAGTTCTTC

len: 15
abundance: -
v_gene: TRBV6-1
j_gene: TRBJ1-5
d_gene: -
CDR3aa: CASSEFHQGNQPQHF
CDR3nt: TGTGCCAGCAGTGAATTCCATCAGGGCAATCAGCCCCAGCATTTT

len: 16
abundance: -
v_gene: TRBV5-5
j_gene: TRBJ2-3
d_gene: TRBD2
CDR3aa: CASSLPGTSGLDTQYF
CDR3nt: TGTGCCAGCAGCTTACCAGGGACTAGCGGTCTTGATACGCAGTATTTT

len: 14
abundance: -
v_gene: TRBV11-2
j_gene: TRBJ1-1
d_gene: -
CDR3aa: CASRPQYMNTEAFF
CDR3nt: TGTGCCAGCAGACCACAGTACATGAACACTGAAGCTTTCTTT

len: 13
abundance: -
v_gene: TRBV7-2
j_gene: TRBJ2-1
d_gene: -
CDR3aa: CASGLLNYNEQFF
CDR3nt: TGTGCCAGCGGACTACTCAACTACAATGAGCAGTTCTTC

len: 16
abundance: once
v_gene: TRBV7-9
j_gene: TRBJ2-7
d_gene: TRBD1
CDR3aa: CASRSAPGTGEGEQYF
CDR3nt: TGTGCCAGCAGATCCGCCCCCGGGACAGGGGAGGGCGAGCAGTACTTC

len: 16
abundance: -
v_gene: TRBV5-1
j_gene: TRBJ1-2
d_gene: -
CDR3aa: CASSWDYSPRGYGYTF
CDR3nt: TGCGCCAGCAGCTGGGACTACTCCCCCAGAGGTTATGGCTACACCTTC

len: 14
abundance: -
v_gene: TRBV27
j_gene: TRBJ2-7
d_gene: TRBD1
CDR3aa: CASSPDRAPYEQYF
CDR3nt: TGTGCCAGCAGTCCGGACAGGGCCCCCTACGAGCAGTACTTC

len: 14
abundance: -
v_gene: TRBV28
j_gene: TRBJ2-7
d_gene: -
CDR3aa: CASSFVQSPYEQYF
CDR3nt: TGTGCCAGCAGTTTCGTTCAGTCCCCCTACGAGCAGTACTTC

len: 14
abundance: -
v_gene: TRBV10-1
j_gene: TRBJ2-1
d_gene: TRBD2
CDR3aa: CASSAGGAYNEQFF
CDR3nt: TGCGCCAGCAGTGCGGGAGGCGCCTACAATGAGCAGTTCTTC

len: 15
abundance: -
v_gene: TRBV27
j_gene: TRBJ2-1
d_gene: TRBD2
CDR3aa: CASRRGSALANEQFF
CDR3nt: TGTGCCAGCAGACGCGGGAGCGCCCTGGCCAATGAGCAGTTCTTC

len: 15
abundance: -
v_gene: TRBV27
j_gene: TRBJ1-2
d_gene: TRBD1
CDR3aa: CASSLGTGGNYGYTF
CDR3nt: TGTGCCAGCAGTCTCGGGACAGGGGGGAACTATGGCTACACCTTC

len: 15
abundance: -
v_gene: TRBV14
j_gene: TRBJ1-1
d_gene: TRBD1
CDR3aa: CASSQERQGNTEAFF
CDR3nt: TGTGCCAGCAGCCAGGAGAGACAGGGGAACACTGAAGCTTTCTTT

len: 15
abundance: -
v_gene: TRBV28
j_gene: TRBJ1-5
d_gene: -
CDR3aa: CASSLQGTGDQPQHF
CDR3nt: TGTGCCAGCAGTTTACAAGGGACGGGAGATCAGCCCCAGCATTTT

len: 15
abundance: -
v_gene: TRBV6-6
j_gene: TRBJ2-2
d_gene: TRBD1
CDR3aa: CASTDQGAFTGELFF
CDR3nt: TGTGCCAGCACCGATCAGGGGGCGTTCACCGGGGAGCTGTTTTTT

len: 17
abundance: -
v_gene: TRBV28
j_gene: TRBJ2-7
d_gene: -
CDR3aa: CASSPPPADRFSYEQYF
CDR3nt: TGTGCCAGCAGTCCCCCCCCCGCCGACAGGTTCTCCTACGAGCAGTACTTC

len: 12
abundance: -
v_gene: TRBV7-9
j_gene: TRBJ2-7
d_gene: -
CDR3aa: CASSYGSYEQYF
CDR3nt: TGTGCCAGCAGCTATGGGAGTTACGAGCAGTACTTC

len: 14
abundance: -
v_gene: TRBV21-1
j_gene: TRBJ1-5
d_gene: -
CDR3aa: CASSTRHSNQPQHF
CDR3nt: TGTGCCAGCAGTACTAGACATAGCAATCAGCCCCAGCATTTT

len: 19
abundance: -
v_gene: TRBV2
j_gene: TRBJ2-7
d_gene: TRBD1
CDR3aa: CASSEGMSGPGTGVYEQYF
CDR3nt: TGTGCCAGCAGTGAAGGGATGAGTGGGCCGGGGACAGGGGTCTACGAGCAGTACTTC

len: 16
abundance: -
v_gene: TRBV7-9
j_gene: TRBJ2-3
d_gene: TRBD2
CDR3aa: CASSSAGTSGTDTQYF
CDR3nt: TGTGCCAGCAGCTCTGCCGGGACTAGCGGGACAGATACGCAGTATTTT

len: 13
abundance: -
v_gene: TRBV9
j_gene: TRBJ1-1
d_gene: -
CDR3aa: CASSLAGETEAFF
CDR3nt: TGTGCCAGCAGCCTGGCGGGGGAGACTGAAGCTTTCTTT

len: 11
abundance: -
v_gene: TRBV27
j_gene: TRBJ2-7
d_gene: -
CDR3aa: CASSLLREQYF
CDR3nt: TGTGCCAGCAGTCTTCTACGAGAGCAGTACTTC

len: 15
abundance: -
v_gene: TRBV9
j_gene: TRBJ1-2
d_gene: TRBD1
CDR3aa: CASTRTGNFNYGYTF
CDR3nt: TGTGCCAGCACCCGGACAGGGAACTTTAACTATGGCTACACCTTC

len: 14
abundance: -
v_gene: TRBV28
j_gene: TRBJ1-6
d_gene: -
CDR3aa: CASSLWEAVSPLHF
CDR3nt: TGTGCCAGCAGTTTGTGGGAAGCGGTCTCACCCCTCCACTTT

len: 15
abundance: once
v_gene: TRBV19
j_gene: TRBJ2-3
d_gene: TRBD1
CDR3aa: CASRQGTASTDTQYF
CDR3nt: TGTGCCAGTAGACAGGGGACAGCCAGCACAGATACGCAGTATTTT